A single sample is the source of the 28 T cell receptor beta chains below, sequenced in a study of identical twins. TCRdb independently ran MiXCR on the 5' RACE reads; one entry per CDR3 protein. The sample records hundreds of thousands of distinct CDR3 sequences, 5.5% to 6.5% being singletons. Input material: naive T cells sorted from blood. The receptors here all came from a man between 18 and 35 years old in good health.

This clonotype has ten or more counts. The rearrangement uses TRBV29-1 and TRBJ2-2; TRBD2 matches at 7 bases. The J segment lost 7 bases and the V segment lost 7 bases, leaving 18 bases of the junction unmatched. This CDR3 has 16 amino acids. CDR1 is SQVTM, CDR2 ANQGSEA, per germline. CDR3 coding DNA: TGCAGCGCTGTAACCCCTGCTAGCGGATTAAACGGGGAGCTGTTTTTT. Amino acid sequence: CSAVTPASGLNGELFF.

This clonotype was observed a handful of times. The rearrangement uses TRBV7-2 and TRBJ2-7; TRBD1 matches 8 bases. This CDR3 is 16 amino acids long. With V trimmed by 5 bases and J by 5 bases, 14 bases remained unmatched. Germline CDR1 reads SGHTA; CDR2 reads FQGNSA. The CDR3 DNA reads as TGTGCCAGCAGCACCTACCGGGGGACAGGTGCTAACGAGCAGTACTTC. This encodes CASSTYRGTGANEQYF.

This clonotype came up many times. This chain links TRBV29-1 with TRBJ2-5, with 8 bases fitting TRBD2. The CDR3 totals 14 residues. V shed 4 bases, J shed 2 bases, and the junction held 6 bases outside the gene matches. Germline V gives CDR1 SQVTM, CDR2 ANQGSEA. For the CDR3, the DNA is TGCAGCGTTGGGACCGGGACTAGACAAGAGACCCAGTACTTC. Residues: CSVGTGTRQETQYF. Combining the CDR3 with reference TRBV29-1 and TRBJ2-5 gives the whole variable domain SAVISQKPSRDICQRGTSLTIQCQVDSQVTMMFWYRQQPGQSLTLIATANQGSEATYESGFVIDKFPISRPNLTFSTLTVSNMSPEDSSIYLCSVGTGTRQETQYFGPGTRLLVL.

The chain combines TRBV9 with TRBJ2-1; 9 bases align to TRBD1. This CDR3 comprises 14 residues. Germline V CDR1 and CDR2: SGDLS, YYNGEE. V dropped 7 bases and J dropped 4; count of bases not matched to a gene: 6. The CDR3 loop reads CASGRQGGYNEQFF. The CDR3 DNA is TGTGCCAGCGGTAGACAGGGGGGATACAATGAGCAGTTCTTC.

The CDR3 here is CSASGTGGFNQPQHF. CDR3 in DNA: TGCAGTGCATCCGGGACAGGGGGGTTCAATCAGCCCCAGCATTTT. This chain links TRBV20-1 with TRBJ1-5; 11 nucleotides agree with TRBD1. CDR3 size: 15 residues. V shed 6 bases and J 3 bases; nucleotides not matched to a gene: 7. CDR1 is DFQATT, CDR2 SNEGSKA, per germline (reference sequence).

The CDR3: CSADRGGSTDTQYF. Written as DNA, the CDR3 is TGCAGTGCTGACCGGGGGGGGAGCACAGATACGCAGTATTTT. The gene calls are TRBV20-1 and TRBJ2-3; TRBD2 matches at 8 bases. Unmatched junction bases numbered 4, after V lost 5 bases and J lost 0 bases. Germline CDR1 DFQATT, CDR2 SNEGSKA (reference sequence). This CDR3 comprises 14 residues.

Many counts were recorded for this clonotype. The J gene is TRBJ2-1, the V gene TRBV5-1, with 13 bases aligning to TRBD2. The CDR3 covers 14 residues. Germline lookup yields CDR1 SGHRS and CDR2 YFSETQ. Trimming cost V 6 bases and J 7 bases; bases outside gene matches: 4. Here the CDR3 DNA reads TGCGCCAGCATCGCACTAGCGGGAGGGAATGAGCAGTTCTTC. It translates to CASIALAGGNEQFF.

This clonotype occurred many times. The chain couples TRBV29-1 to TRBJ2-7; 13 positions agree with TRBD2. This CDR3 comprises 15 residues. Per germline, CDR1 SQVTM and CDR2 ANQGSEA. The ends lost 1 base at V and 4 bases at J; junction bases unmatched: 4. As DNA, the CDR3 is TGCAGCGTTGAAGGTGGGACTAGCGGGACGTACGAGCAGTACTTC. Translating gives CSVEGGTSGTYEQYF.

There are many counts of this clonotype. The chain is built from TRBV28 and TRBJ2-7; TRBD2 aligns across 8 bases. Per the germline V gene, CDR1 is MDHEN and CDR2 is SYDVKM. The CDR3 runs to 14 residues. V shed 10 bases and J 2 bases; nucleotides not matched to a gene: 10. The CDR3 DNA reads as TGTGCCACCGTAATAGCGGGGTACGCCTACGAGCAGTACTTC. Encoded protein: CATVIAGYAYEQYF.

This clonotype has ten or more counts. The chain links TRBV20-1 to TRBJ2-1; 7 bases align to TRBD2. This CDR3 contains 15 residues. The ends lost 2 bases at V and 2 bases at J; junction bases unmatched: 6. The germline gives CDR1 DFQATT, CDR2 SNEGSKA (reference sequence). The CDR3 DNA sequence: TGCAGTGCTAGACCGCTTAGCGGGCCCTACAATGAGCAGTTCTTC. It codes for CSARPLSGPYNEQFF.

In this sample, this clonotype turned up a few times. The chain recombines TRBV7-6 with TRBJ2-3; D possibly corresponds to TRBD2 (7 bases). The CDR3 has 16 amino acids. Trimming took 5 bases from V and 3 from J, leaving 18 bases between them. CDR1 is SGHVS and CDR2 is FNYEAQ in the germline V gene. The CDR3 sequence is CASSAGASGKTDTQYF. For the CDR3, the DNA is TGTGCCAGCAGCGCAGGGGCTAGCGGTAAAACAGATACGCAGTATTTT.

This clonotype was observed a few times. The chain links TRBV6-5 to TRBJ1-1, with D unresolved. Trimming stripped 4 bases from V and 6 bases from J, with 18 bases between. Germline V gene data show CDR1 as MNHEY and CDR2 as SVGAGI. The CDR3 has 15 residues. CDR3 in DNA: TGTGCCAGCAGTTCCCCGAAGGCCGGGGTCGCTGAAGCTTTCTTT. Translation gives CASSSPKAGVAEAFF.

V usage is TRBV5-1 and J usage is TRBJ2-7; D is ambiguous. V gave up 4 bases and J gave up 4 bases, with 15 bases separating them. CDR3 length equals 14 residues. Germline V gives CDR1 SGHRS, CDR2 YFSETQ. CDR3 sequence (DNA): TGCGCCAGCAGCGAGACCCCCGGCCCTTACGAGCAGTACTTC. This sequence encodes CASSETPGPYEQYF.

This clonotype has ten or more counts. The CDR3 here is CASSLTWGGSPEQFF. The CDR3 DNA is TGTGCCAGCAGTCTCACCTGGGGAGGGTCTCCTGAGCAGTTCTTC. This rearrangement joins TRBV6-1 to TRBJ2-1; TRBD2 agrees at 7 bases. Per germline, CDR1 MNHNS and CDR2 SASEGT. This CDR3 is 15 amino acids long. J was trimmed by 9 bases and V by 5 bases; bases with no gene match: 13.

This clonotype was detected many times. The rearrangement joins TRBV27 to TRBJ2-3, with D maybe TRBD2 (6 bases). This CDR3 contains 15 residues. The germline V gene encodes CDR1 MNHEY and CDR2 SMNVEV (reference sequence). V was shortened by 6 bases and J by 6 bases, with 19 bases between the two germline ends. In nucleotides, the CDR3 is TGTGCCAGCAGAGCACTAGCCTTCCAGGAGGATACGCAGTATTTT. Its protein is CASRALAFQEDTQYF.

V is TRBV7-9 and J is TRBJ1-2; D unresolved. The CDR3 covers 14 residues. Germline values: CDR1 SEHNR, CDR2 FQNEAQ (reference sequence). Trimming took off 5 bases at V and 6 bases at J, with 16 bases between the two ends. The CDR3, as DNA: TGTGCCAGCAGCCTAGAGACTGGGTTTGATGGCTACACCTTC. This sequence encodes CASSLETGFDGYTF.

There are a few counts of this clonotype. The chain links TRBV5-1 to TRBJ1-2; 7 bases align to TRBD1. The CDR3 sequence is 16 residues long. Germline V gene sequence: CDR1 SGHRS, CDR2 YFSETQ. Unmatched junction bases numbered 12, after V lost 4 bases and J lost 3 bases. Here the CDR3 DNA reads TGCGCCAGCAGCCCCGGGACAGACCTTCTGGACTATGGCTACACCTTC. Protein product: CASSPGTDLLDYGYTF.

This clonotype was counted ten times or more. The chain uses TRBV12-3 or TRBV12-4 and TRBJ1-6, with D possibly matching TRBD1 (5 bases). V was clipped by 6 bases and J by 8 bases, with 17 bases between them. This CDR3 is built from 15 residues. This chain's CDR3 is CASSPGAEPDSPLHF. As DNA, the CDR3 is TGTGCCAGCAGCCCTGGGGCAGAACCGGATTCACCCCTCCACTTT.

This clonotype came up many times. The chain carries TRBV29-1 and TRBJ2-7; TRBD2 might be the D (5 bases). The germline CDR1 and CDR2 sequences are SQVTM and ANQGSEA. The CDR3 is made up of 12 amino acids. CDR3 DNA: TGCAGTTCTACCGAGGGAATCTACGAGCAGTACTTC. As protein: CSSTEGIYEQYF.

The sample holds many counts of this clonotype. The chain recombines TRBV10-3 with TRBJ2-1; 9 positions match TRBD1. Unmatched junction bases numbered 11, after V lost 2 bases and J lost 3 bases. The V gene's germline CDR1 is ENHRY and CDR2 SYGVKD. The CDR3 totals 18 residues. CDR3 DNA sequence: TGTGCCATCAGTGAGCTCTACATTGGACAGGGGCTCTACAATGAGCAGTTCTTC. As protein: CAISELYIGQGLYNEQFF.

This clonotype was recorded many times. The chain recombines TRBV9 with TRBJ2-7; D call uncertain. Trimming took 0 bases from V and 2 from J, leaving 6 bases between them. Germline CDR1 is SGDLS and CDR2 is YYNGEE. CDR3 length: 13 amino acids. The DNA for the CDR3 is TGTGCCAGCAGCGTAGGTCCTCCCTACGAGCAGTACTTC. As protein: CASSVGPPYEQYF.

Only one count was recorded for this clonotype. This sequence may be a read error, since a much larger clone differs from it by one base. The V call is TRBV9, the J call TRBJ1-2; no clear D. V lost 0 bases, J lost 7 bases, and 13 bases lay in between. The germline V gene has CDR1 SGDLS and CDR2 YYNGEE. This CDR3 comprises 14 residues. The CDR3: CASSVDTAMGGYTF. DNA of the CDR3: TGTGCCAGCAGCGTAGATACAGCGATGGGTGGCTACACCTTC.

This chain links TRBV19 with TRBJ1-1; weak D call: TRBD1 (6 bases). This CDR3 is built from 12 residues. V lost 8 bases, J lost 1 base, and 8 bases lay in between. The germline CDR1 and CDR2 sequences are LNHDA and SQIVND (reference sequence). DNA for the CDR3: TGTGCCAGTGGACAGACGAACACTGAAGCTTTCTTT. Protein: CASGQTNTEAFF.

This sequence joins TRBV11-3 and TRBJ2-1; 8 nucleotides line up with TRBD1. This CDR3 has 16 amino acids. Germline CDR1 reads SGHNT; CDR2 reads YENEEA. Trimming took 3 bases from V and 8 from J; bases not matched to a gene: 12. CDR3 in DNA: TGTGCCAGCAGCTTGACAGGGGCGCCCTACCTCGATGAGCAGTTCTTC. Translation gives CASSLTGAPYLDEQFF.

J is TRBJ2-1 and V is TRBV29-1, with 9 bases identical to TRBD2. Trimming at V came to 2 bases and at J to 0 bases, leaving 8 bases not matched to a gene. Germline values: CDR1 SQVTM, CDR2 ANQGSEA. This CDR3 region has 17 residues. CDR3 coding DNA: TGCAGCGTTGAAATAGCGACTAGCGGTCTCTCCTACAATGAGCAGTTCTTC. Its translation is CSVEIATSGLSYNEQFF.

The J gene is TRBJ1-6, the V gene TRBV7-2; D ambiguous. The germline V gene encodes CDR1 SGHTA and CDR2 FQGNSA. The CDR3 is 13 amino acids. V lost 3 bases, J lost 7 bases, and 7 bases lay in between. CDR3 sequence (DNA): TGTGCCAGCAGCTTTATAGGGAATTCACCCCTCCACTTT. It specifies CASSFIGNSPLHF.

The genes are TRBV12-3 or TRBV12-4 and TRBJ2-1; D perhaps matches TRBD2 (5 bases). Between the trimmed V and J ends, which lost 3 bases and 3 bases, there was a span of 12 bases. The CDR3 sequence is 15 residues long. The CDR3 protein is CASSFRLALYNEQFF. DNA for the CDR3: TGTGCCAGCAGTTTCCGGCTAGCTCTCTACAATGAGCAGTTCTTC.

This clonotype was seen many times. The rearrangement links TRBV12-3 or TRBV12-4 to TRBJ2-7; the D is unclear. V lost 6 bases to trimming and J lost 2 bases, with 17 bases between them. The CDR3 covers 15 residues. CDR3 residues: CASRFGVPVPYEQYV. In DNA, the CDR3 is TGTGCCAGCAGGTTTGGGGTTCCGGTCCCCTACGAGCAGTACGTC.